Shown below are 2 T cell receptor beta chains from a single sample sequenced in a study of blood T cell repertoires in COVID-19. Produced via immunoSEQ multiplex PCR; TCRdb's table is partial and in-frame only. The sample lists 150,000 to 200,000 clones; approximately 87% were seen once. Sequences were obtained from peripheral blood. All receptors derive from a woman between 70 and 85 years old with COVID-19, enrolled during active disease.

The rearrangement joins TRBV4-2 to TRBJ1-1, with 9 bases matching TRBD1. This CDR3 is built from 19 residues. Germline CDR1 reads LGHNA; CDR2 reads YNFKEQ. The ends lost 3 bases at V and 1 base at J; junction bases unmatched: 15. The CDR3 spells CASSHEFPPGQGSNTEAFF. The CDR3 coding sequence is TGTGCCAGCAGCCACGAATTTCCCCCGGGACAGGGCTCGAACACTGAAGCTTTCTTT.

This chain links TRBV11-2 with TRBJ1-2, with D unresolved. Trimming left V 0 bases short and J 4 bases short, with 6 bases between. This CDR3 has 13 amino acids. In germline, CDR1 is SGHAT, CDR2 FQNNGV. CDR3 nucleotide sequence: TGTGCCAGCAGCTTAGACAGGCTCTATGGCTACACCTTC. This encodes CASSLDRLYGYTF.